A single sample is the source of the 27 T cell receptor beta chains below, sequenced in a study of Ad26.COV2.S vaccination and SARS-CoV-2 variants. Treatment of the sample: over 15 received Ad26.COV2.S at low or high dose, single or two shots; several received placebo; per-sample allocation not given. Samples analyzed were those drawn on day 63 after the first vaccine or placebo injection. Only in-frame clones appear in the TCRdb table, and some are missing; sequencing was by immunoSEQ multiplex PCR. Among around 300,000 clones, about 88% were seen once, and the ten largest hold approximately 5.9%. The sample consisted of peripheral blood, taken in a trial of Ad26.COV2.S vaccine versus placebo. These receptors all stem from a person aged 18-60 years who received the Ad26.COV2.S COVID-19 vaccine or a placebo.

The genes are TRBV7-8 and TRBJ1-2; 9 nucleotides agree with TRBD1. CDR1 SGHVS and CDR2 FQNEAQ come from the germline V gene. V gave up 6 bases and J gave up 8 bases; unmatched junction bases: 10. This CDR3 comprises 14 residues. The CDR3 nucleotides are TGTGCCAGCAGTCAGGACAGGGGTGTCCCGGGCTACACCTTC. Translating gives CASSQDRGVPGYTF.

This chain uses TRBV12-3 or TRBV12-4 with TRBJ1-2; a possible D gene is TRBD1 (5 bases). The CDR3 contains 12 residues. V was pared by 6 bases and J by 8 bases, with 13 bases between. CDR3 in amino acids: CASSRDGVGYTF. CDR3 nucleotides: TGTGCCAGCAGCCGGGACGGCGTAGGCTACACCTTC.

The genes are TRBV2 and TRBJ1-2, with a tentative D call TRBD1 (5 bases). The CDR3 has 14 amino acids. CDR1 and CDR2 (germline): SNHLY, FYNNEI. Trimming took 4 bases from V and 7 from J, leaving 16 bases between them. CDR3 DNA: TGTGCCAGCAGTGTTATGGGGCAGGCCAGTGGCTACACCTTC. This encodes CASSVMGQASGYTF.

The V gene is TRBV27, the J gene TRBJ1-4; D not certain. V lost 4 bases to trimming and J lost 4 bases, with 13 bases between them. The CDR3 sequence is 15 residues long. Germline V CDR1 and CDR2: MNHEY, SMNVEV (reference sequence). The CDR3, as DNA: TGTGCCAGCAGTTGGCGGGCAGGACTTAATGAAAAACTGTTTTTT. Protein: CASSWRAGLNEKLFF.

The gene calls are TRBV5-1 and TRBJ2-3, with TRBD1 matching 7 bases. The J segment lost 4 bases and the V segment lost 5 bases, leaving 4 bases of the junction unmatched. CDR1 and CDR2 from the germline V gene are SGHRS and YFSETQ. The CDR3 loop spans 13 amino acids. This chain's CDR3 is CASRSGGADTQYF. Written as DNA, the CDR3 is TGCGCCAGCAGGTCAGGGGGTGCAGATACGCAGTATTTT.

This rearrangement joins TRBV25-1 to TRBJ2-7; D perhaps matches TRBD1 (5 bases). The CDR3 length is 12 residues. V was shortened by 5 bases and J by 4 bases, with 9 bases between the two germline ends. The germline V gene has CDR1 MGHDK and CDR2 SYGVNS. Written as DNA, the CDR3 is TGTGCCAGCAGTCAGGACATTTACGAGCAGTACTTC. Translation gives CASSQDIYEQYF.

This clone was observed once. The J gene is TRBJ1-6, the V gene TRBV7-9; 9 nucleotides match TRBD1. Germline values: CDR1 SEHNR, CDR2 FQNEAQ (reference sequence). V shed 3 bases, J shed 0 bases, and the junction held 0 bases outside the gene matches. This CDR3 has 16 residues. CDR3 region: CASSLGQGSYNSPLHF. The CDR3, as DNA: TGTGCCAGCAGCTTGGGACAGGGCTCCTATAATTCACCCCTCCACTTT. Based on the CDR3 plus reference TRBV7-9 and TRBJ1-6, the full variable domain is DTGVSQNPRHKITKRGQNVTFRCDPISEHNRLYWYRQTLGQGPEFLTYFQNEAQLEKSRLLSDRFSAERPKGSFSTLEIQRTEQGDSAMYLCASSLGQGSYNSPLHFGNGTRLTVT.

This sequence joins TRBV5-6 and TRBJ2-5; 8 bases map to TRBD2. The junction had 7 bases not matched to a gene; V was cut back by 5 bases and J by 1 base. The CDR3 is made up of 15 amino acids. The germline CDR1 and CDR2 sequences are SGHDT and YYEEEE. The CDR3 sequence is CASSLPSGSQETQYF. Written as DNA, the CDR3 is TGTGCCAGCAGTCTACCTAGCGGGTCCCAAGAGACCCAGTACTTC.

Notes on this clone: An end of the junction does not agree with germline; a read error may underlie this. The genes are TRBV6-4 and TRBJ2-6; D is unresolved. Germline CDR1 reads MRHNA; CDR2 reads SNTAGT. The CDR3 covers 15 residues. The CDR3 DNA reads TGTGCCAGCGGTGAAGGGATTTCTGGGGCCAACGTCCTGACTTTC. Its protein product is CASGEGISGANVLTF.

V gene TRBV5-1 combines with J gene TRBJ2-1; D possibly matches TRBD1 or TRBD2 (6 bases each). CDR1 SGHRS and CDR2 YFSETQ come from the germline V gene. CDR3 length: 15 residues. Trimming left V 3 bases short and J 8 bases short, with 18 bases between. CDR3 coding DNA: TGCGCCAGCAGCTCCCAACCGGGGGCTTGGGATGAGCAGTTCTTC. Translated, it gives CASSSQPGAWDEQFF.

V and J are TRBV14 and TRBJ1-4, with D maybe TRBD1 (5 bases). CDR1 SGHDN and CDR2 FVKESK come from the germline V gene. The CDR3 is 17 amino acids. Deletions cut 0 bases from V and 7 bases from J, with 18 bases between. CDR3: CASSQDRAGTGGEKLFF. CDR3 coding DNA: TGTGCCAGCAGCCAAGATCGGGCCGGGACTGGGGGTGAAAAACTGTTTTTT.

The rearrangement joins TRBV15 to TRBJ1-1, with 7 bases fitting TRBD1. In germline, CDR1 is LNHNV, CDR2 YYDKDF (reference sequence). V shed 5 bases and J 8 bases; nucleotides not matched to a gene: 5. The CDR3 has 12 residues. DNA of the CDR3: TGTGCCACCAGCCTACAGGACAGGGAAGCTTTCTTT. This encodes CATSLQDREAFF.

The V gene is TRBV7-8, the J gene TRBJ2-6, with D perhaps matching TRBD2 (6 bases). CDR1 SGHVS and CDR2 FQNEAQ come from the germline V gene. The CDR3 sequence is 16 residues long. Trimming removed 3 bases from V and 0 bases from J, with 9 bases in between. The CDR3 spells CASSLGLLSGANVLTF. CDR3 in DNA: TGTGCCAGCAGCTTGGGACTCCTCTCTGGGGCCAACGTCCTGACTTTC.

The gene calls are TRBV4-1 and TRBJ2-7, with D possibly being TRBD1 (6 bases). The CDR3 runs 15 residues. CDR1 and CDR2 from the germline V gene are MGHRA and YSYEKL. V was shortened by 3 bases and J by 6 bases, with 18 bases between the two germline ends. Written as DNA, the CDR3 is TGCGCCAGCAGCCAGATTCCCCTACAGGGAAGCGAGCAGTACTTC. Translating it yields CASSQIPLQGSEQYF.

V is TRBV28 and J is TRBJ1-4; no firm D call. V lost 6 bases to trimming and J lost 12 bases, with 20 bases between them. CDR1 MDHEN and CDR2 SYDVKM come from the germline V gene. The CDR3 is 14 amino acids. CDR3 in DNA: TGTGCCAGCAGCCGGGCGGATTACCGTGGGGAACTGTTTTTT. Translation: CASSRADYRGELFF.

The chain carries TRBV12-5 and TRBJ2-6; tentative D call: TRBD2 (5 bases). Germline CDR1 and CDR2: LGHNT and FRNRAP. Trimming stripped 7 bases from V and 1 base from J, with 11 bases between. The CDR3 length is 15 residues. CDR3 DNA: TGTGCTAGTGCCCAAGGAGGATCTGGGGCCAACGTCCTGACTTTC. This translates into CASAQGGSGANVLTF.

The chain employs TRBV5-6 and TRBJ1-4; possible D gene TRBD1, 5 bases. The CDR3 sequence is 19 residues long. The germline V and J ends were trimmed by 1 base and 2 bases, with 21 bases remaining between them. Germline-derived CDR1 and CDR2 are SGHDT and YYEEEE. The CDR3 is CASSLRGTGLLTTNEKLFF. CDR3 in DNA: TGTGCCAGCAGCTTGCGAGGGACGGGGCTCTTGACTACTAATGAAAAACTGTTTTTT.

In this sample, this clone turned up a few times. The chain has TRBV6-2 or TRBV6-3 and TRBJ2-5; possibly TRBD1 for D (5 bases). The CDR3 extends over 13 amino acids. Germline loops: CDR1 MNHEY, CDR2 SVGEGT. Trimming took off 2 bases at V and 4 bases at J, with 8 bases between the two ends. CDR3 coding DNA: TGTGCCAGCAGTTACGGCAGGGCAGAGACCCAGTACTTC. This gives the protein CASSYGRAETQYF.

The rearrangement uses TRBV7-2 and TRBJ2-3; either TRBD1 or TRBD2 may supply D (5 bases each). This CDR3 comprises 15 residues. Trimming removed 0 bases from V and 4 bases from J, with 11 bases in between. Germline V gives CDR1 SGHTA, CDR2 FQGNSA. The CDR3 loop is CASSLAYWDPDTQYF. The DNA for the CDR3 is TGTGCCAGCAGCTTAGCGTATTGGGACCCAGATACGCAGTATTTT.

V and J are TRBV5-1 and TRBJ1-2, with unresolved D. CDR3 length equals 13 residues. Trimming removed 2 bases from V and 7 bases from J, with 12 bases in between. The germline CDR1 and CDR2 sequences are SGHRS and YFSETQ. CDR3: CASSFAPNFGYTF. The CDR3 DNA sequence: TGCGCCAGCAGCTTTGCGCCTAATTTTGGCTACACCTTC.

This clone was counted only a few times. V gene TRBV4-3 combines with J gene TRBJ1-2; D might be TRBD1 (6 bases). V gave up 0 bases and J gave up 8 bases, with 19 bases separating them. CDR3 size: 16 residues. Germline V lookup: CDR1 LGHNA, CDR2 YSLEER. CDR3 DNA: TGCGCCAGCAGCCAAGAGTCCGGGATAGAGGGACAAGGCTACACCTTC. Its protein product is CASSQESGIEGQGYTF.

The chain has TRBV7-9 and TRBJ2-7, with D perhaps TRBD2 (6 bases). Germline assignment: CDR1 SEHNR and CDR2 FQNEAQ (reference sequence). The CDR3 consists of 11 residues. Trimming cost V 6 bases and J 6 bases, with 9 bases left between them. DNA for the CDR3: TGTGCCAGCAGGGGGGAGGTCGAGCAGTACTTC. This sequence encodes CASRGEVEQYF. Drawing the rest from reference TRBV7-9 and TRBJ2-7, the complete variable domain is DTGVSQNPRHKITKRGQNVTFRCDPISEHNRLYWYRQTLGQGPEFLTYFQNEAQLEKSRLLSDRFSAERPKGSFSTLEIQRTEQGDSAMYLCASRGEVEQYFGPGTRLTVT.

This clone was counted a single time. This chain connects TRBV7-2 to TRBJ1-2; 7 nucleotides align to TRBD1. Germline V gene lookup returns CDR1 SGHTA and CDR2 FQGNSA. V lost 0 bases, J lost 4 bases, and 2 bases stayed unmatched. There are 14 residues in the CDR3. The CDR3 sequence is CASSLAPGGYGYTF. The CDR3 bases are TGTGCCAGCAGCTTAGCGCCAGGGGGCTATGGCTACACCTTC.

Details on this clone: The germline gene is not matched at one end of the junction; a read error may be the cause. This chain connects TRBV27 to TRBJ2-4; D uncertain. The length of the CDR3 is 10 residues. Germline values: CDR1 MNHEY, CDR2 SMNVEV (reference sequence). The CDR3 nucleotides are TGTGCCAGCGGCGGACCGAGGCGACACTTC. Residues: CASGGPRRHF.

This clone was picked up a small number of times. The CDR3 region is CASSYRGSSGNTIYF. The CDR3 bases are TGTGCCAGCAGTTACCGGGGCTCCTCTGGAAACACCATATATTTT. The chain combines TRBV6-5 with TRBJ1-3; possible D gene TRBD1, 5 bases. V shed 2 bases and J shed 0 bases, with 8 bases lying between them. Germline loops: CDR1 MNHEY, CDR2 SVGAGI. The CDR3 extends over 15 amino acids.

The chain couples TRBV30 to TRBJ1-2, with D hard to call. CDR3 length: 16 residues. Trimming removed 0 bases at V and 2 bases at J, with 16 bases between. CDR1 is GTSNPN, CDR2 SVGIG, per germline (reference sequence). CDR3 bases: TGTGCCTGGAGTGTACACGCCCGATGGAACAACTATGGCTACACCTTC. This sequence encodes CAWSVHARWNNYGYTF.

This chain uses TRBV5-1 with TRBJ2-2; TRBD2 aligns across 13 bases. The CDR3 sequence is 18 residues long. Germline V gene lookup returns CDR1 SGHRS and CDR2 YFSETQ. The junction had 5 bases not matched to a gene; V was cut back by 0 bases and J by 3 bases. In DNA form, the CDR3 reads TGCGCCAGCAGCTTGGGACTAGCGGGGGGCCCTTACACCGGGGAGCTGTTTTTT. Protein sequence: CASSLGLAGGPYTGELFF.